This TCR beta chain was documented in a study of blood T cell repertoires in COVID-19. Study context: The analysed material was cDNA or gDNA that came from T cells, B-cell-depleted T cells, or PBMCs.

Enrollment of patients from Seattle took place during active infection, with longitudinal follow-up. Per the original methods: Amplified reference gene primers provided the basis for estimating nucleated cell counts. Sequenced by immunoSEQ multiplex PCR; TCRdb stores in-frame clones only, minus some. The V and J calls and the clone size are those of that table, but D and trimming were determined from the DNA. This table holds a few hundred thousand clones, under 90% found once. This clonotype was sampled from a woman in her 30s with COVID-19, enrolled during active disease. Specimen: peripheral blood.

The CDR3 reads CASSTTTGRRNTEAFF. The CDR3 DNA reads as TGTGCCAGCAGCACAACCACAGGGAGAAGGAACACTGAAGCTTTCTTT. The chain combines TRBV7-2 with TRBJ1-1, with D perhaps matching TRBD1 (6 bases). With 5 bases removed from V and 1 base from J, the gap between germline ends came to 17 bases. This CDR3 spans 16 amino acids. Germline loops: CDR1 SGHTA, CDR2 FQGNSA.